A single sample gave rise to the 19 T cell receptor beta chains below, sequenced in a study of Ad26.COV2.S vaccination and SARS-CoV-2 variants. The data were produced by immunoSEQ multiplex PCR, yet TCRdb's version contains in-frame clones alone and is incomplete. Here the sample spans around 320,000 clones, about 85% being singletons. Noted treatment: 15 to 20 received Ad26.COV2.S at low or high dose, single or two shots; about 5 received placebo; per-sample allocation not given. On day 63 after the first injection, vaccine and placebo recipients gave samples. Source: peripheral blood, taken in a trial of Ad26.COV2.S vaccine versus placebo. The receptors stem from a person aged 18 to 59 who received the Ad26.COV2.S COVID-19 vaccine or a placebo.

The chain uses TRBV7-6 and TRBJ2-1; 13 bases map to TRBD2. V was clipped by 6 bases and J by 10 bases; unmatched bases: 9. The CDR3 totals 15 residues. Germline V CDR1 and CDR2: SGHVS, FNYEAQ. The CDR3 DNA reads as TGTGCCAGCAGTTTCCACGGGACTAGCGGGGACGAGCAGTTCTTC. The encoded protein is CASSFHGTSGDEQFF.

The V and J genes are TRBV4-1 and TRBJ2-1, with 12 bases matching TRBD2. Germline trimming cut 2 bases from V and 5 bases from J; bases unmatched to any gene: 7. Germline V gene lookup returns CDR1 MGHRA and CDR2 YSYEKL. The CDR3 is 17 residues long. This CDR3 is CASSQPRTSGDHNEQFF. CDR3 DNA: TGCGCCAGCAGCCAACCTCGGACTAGCGGGGATCACAATGAGCAGTTCTTC.

The chain combines TRBV21-1 with TRBJ2-1. TRBV21-1 is reported as a pseudogene. This CDR3 contains 8 residues. The CDR3 bases are TGTGCCAGCAGCTGGCAGTTCTTC. Translating it yields CASSWQFF.

J is TRBJ1-1 and V is TRBV14; D might be TRBD1 (5 bases). Germline CDR1 reads SGHDN; CDR2 reads FVKESK. This CDR3 has 14 amino acids. V dropped 1 base and J dropped 7 bases, with 13 bases sitting between them. CDR3: CASSQAAGRVEAFF. The CDR3 nucleotides read TGTGCCAGCAGCCAAGCGGCAGGCAGGGTTGAAGCTTTCTTT.

The chain joins TRBV6-5 to TRBJ1-1; 8 nucleotides agree with TRBD1. The germline V gene has CDR1 MNHEY and CDR2 SVGAGI. The CDR3 is made up of 13 amino acids. The V segment lost 6 bases and the J segment 6 bases; nucleotides outside the gene matches: 6. The CDR3, as DNA: TGTGCCAGCAGGGTACACAGGGGGGCTGAAGCTTTCTTT. Translating gives CASRVHRGAEAFF.

The gene calls are TRBV6-5 and TRBJ2-5; 8 nucleotides agree with TRBD1. In germline, CDR1 is MNHEY, CDR2 SVGAGI. V lost 8 bases, J lost 4 bases, and 6 bases stayed unmatched. The CDR3 contains 13 residues. CDR3 coding DNA: TGTGCCAGCGGACAGGGCAAGAGAGAGACCCAGTACTTC. This encodes CASGQGKRETQYF.

The chain uses TRBV19 and TRBJ2-3, with 8 bases matching TRBD2. CDR1 is LNHDA, CDR2 SQIVND, per germline (reference sequence). V lost 2 bases to trimming and J lost 0 bases; unmatched junction nucleotides: 4. The CDR3 loop spans 16 amino acids. The CDR3 coding sequence is TGTGCCAGTAGTATACTGGCGGGGGGTAGCACAGATACGCAGTATTTT. Translation: CASSILAGGSTDTQYF.

The count of this clone is one. The rearrangement joins TRBV6-6 to TRBJ2-2; 8 positions match TRBD2. The CDR3 contains 16 residues. The ends lost 4 bases at V and 0 bases at J; junction bases unmatched: 4. The V gene's germline CDR1 is MNHNY and CDR2 SVGAGI (reference sequence). CDR3 nucleotides: TGTGCCAGCAGTTCGCGCGGGGGGCCGAACACCGGGGAGCTGTTTTTT. The encoded protein is CASSSRGGPNTGELFF.

This clone was detected only once. The chain recombines TRBV14 with TRBJ1-5, with unresolved D. The germline CDR1 and CDR2 sequences are SGHDN and FVKESK. V lost 1 base and J 9 bases, leaving 7 bases between the germline ends. The CDR3 length is 12 residues. The CDR3 DNA sequence: TGTGCCAGCAGCCAAGGACTCGGGCCCCAGCATTTT. Protein: CASSQGLGPQHF.

V is TRBV6-5 and J is TRBJ2-3, with 10 bases identical to TRBD1. Germline assignment: CDR1 MNHEY and CDR2 SVGAGI. Trimming cost V 5 bases and J 8 bases; bases outside gene matches: 7. This CDR3 contains 14 residues. This CDR3 is CASSLGQGRRTQYF. Written as DNA, the CDR3 is TGTGCCAGCAGTCTGGGACAGGGGCGGCGTACGCAGTATTTT.

This chain connects TRBV27 to TRBJ2-3; no definite D call. CDR3 size: 16 residues. The ends were cut back, 2 bases at V and 3 bases at J, with 15 bases in the middle. Per germline, CDR1 MNHEY and CDR2 SMNVEV (reference sequence). CDR3 bases: TGTGCCAGCAGTTTAATGGCTGGGTCAGGAACAGATACGCAGTATTTT. This codes for CASSLMAGSGTDTQYF.

The chain has TRBV19 and TRBJ1-3; TRBD1 matches 7 bases. Germline V gene lookup returns CDR1 LNHDA and CDR2 SQIVND (reference sequence). The CDR3 is made up of 15 amino acids. The junction had 10 bases not matched to a gene; V was cut back by 7 bases and J by 4 bases. DNA of the CDR3: TGTGCCAGTACCTCACGGGACAGAGCAGGAAACACCATATATTTT. Translating gives CASTSRDRAGNTIYF.

The J gene is TRBJ1-1, the V gene TRBV10-2; D is unclear. The CDR3 has 13 amino acids. In germline, CDR1 is WSHSY, CDR2 SAAADI. Deletions cut 4 bases from V and 7 bases from J, with 13 bases between. The CDR3 DNA is TGCGCCAGCAGTGTTGGTATATCCAGTGAAGCTTTCTTT. Translated: CASSVGISSEAFF.

This clone was seen just once. The rearrangement uses TRBV11-3 and TRBJ1-1; 7 bases match TRBD1. The CDR3 has 17 residues. Germline-derived CDR1 and CDR2 are SGHNT and YENEEA. With 0 bases clipped from V and 1 base from J, the junction kept 8 bases outside the gene matches. DNA for the CDR3: TGTGCCAGCAGCTTAGATCGGAGCAGGGGGGGGAACACTGAAGCTTTCTTT. Its protein is CASSLDRSRGGNTEAFF.

CDR3 region: CASSARGQPQHF. In DNA form, the CDR3 reads TGTGCCAGCAGTGCCAGGGGACAGCCCCAGCATTTT. This chain links TRBV2 with TRBJ1-5, with D possibly matching TRBD1 (6 bases). V was cut by 4 bases and J by 7 bases, with 8 bases left in between. Per the germline V gene, CDR1 is SNHLY and CDR2 is FYNNEI. The CDR3 has 12 amino acids.

DNA of the CDR3: TGTGCCAGCAGCCAACAGGGAGGGACTGAAGCTTTCTTT. Protein sequence: CASSQQGGTEAFF. The chain recombines TRBV7-2 with TRBJ1-1; D is perhaps TRBD1 (6 bases). The CDR3 contains 13 residues. Germline V gene lookup returns CDR1 SGHTA and CDR2 FQGNSA. Deletions cut 5 bases from V and 5 bases from J, with 12 bases between.

The chain carries TRBV9 and TRBJ1-3; D call uncertain. Germline V gene lookup returns CDR1 SGDLS and CDR2 YYNGEE. Deletions cut 3 bases from V and 0 bases from J, with 10 bases between. The length of the CDR3 is 15 residues. CDR3 protein: CASSGQVSSGNTIYF. DNA for the CDR3: TGTGCCAGCAGCGGGCAGGTGAGCTCTGGAAACACCATATATTTT.

The chain is built from TRBV9 and TRBJ1-1; unclear D gene. V lost 2 bases and J 4 bases, leaving 9 bases between the germline ends. CDR1 is SGDLS, CDR2 YYNGEE, per germline. The CDR3 covers 13 residues. The CDR3 protein is CASSVYLGTEAFF. The DNA for the CDR3 is TGTGCCAGCAGCGTTTATCTGGGCACTGAAGCTTTCTTT.

CDR3 sequence (DNA): TGTGCCAGCAGTGAAGCGCTGGGCAGGGGGCTCCATGGCTACACCTTC. Its translation: CASSEALGRGLHGYTF. The chain links TRBV6-1 to TRBJ1-2; TRBD1 aligns across 8 bases. Germline CDR1 MNHNS, CDR2 SASEGT. Unmatched junction bases numbered 9, after V lost 0 bases and J lost 6 bases. The CDR3 contains 16 residues.